Following are 8 T cell receptor beta chains from one sample sequenced in a study of blood T cell repertoires in COVID-19. Here immunoSEQ multiplex PCR was the method, and the copy in TCRdb shows in-frame clones only, minus some. The profile shows more than 400,000 clones, less than 95% of them singletons. Material for sequencing was PBMCs or T cells enriched from blood (not recorded which). The receptors come from a man between 18 and 29 years old who had recovered from COVID-19.

The V and J genes are TRBV28 and TRBJ2-7; tentative D call: TRBD1 (5 bases). Trimming left V 3 bases short and J 0 bases short, with 18 bases between. Germline-derived CDR1 and CDR2 are MDHEN and SYDVKM. The CDR3 runs to 17 residues. CDR3 in DNA: TGTGCCAGCAGTTTTCTACCCGCAGGGTACGCCTCCTACGAGCAGTACTTC. Protein sequence: CASSFLPAGYASYEQYF.

This clone was seen only once. CDR3 in DNA: TGTGCCAGCTCACCATCCGTCGAGGGCTATGGCTACACCTTC. It encodes CASSPSVEGYGYTF. This chain connects TRBV18 to TRBJ1-2; D unresolved. The CDR3 is 14 residues long. The V gene lost 2 bases and the J gene lost 4 bases, with 11 bases spanning the gap. The germline CDR1 and CDR2 sequences are KGHSH and LQKENI. The full variable domain, with the rest looked up from reference TRBV18 and TRBJ1-2, is NAGVMQNPRHLVRRRGQEARLRCSPMKGHSHVYWYRQLPEEGLKFMVYLQKENIIDESGMPKERFSAEFPKEGPSILRIQQVVRGDSAAYFCASSPSVEGYGYTFGSGTRLTVV.

The J gene is TRBJ2-1, the V gene TRBV7-8; tentative D call: TRBD1 (5 bases). The CDR3 is made up of 16 amino acids. Germline V CDR1 and CDR2: SGHVS, FQNEAQ. V shed 5 bases and J shed 1 base, with 15 bases lying between them. The CDR3 is CASSSYRFGSYNEQFF. CDR3 in DNA: TGTGCCAGCAGCAGTTACAGGTTTGGGTCCTACAATGAGCAGTTCTTC.

V is TRBV5-6 and J is TRBJ1-6, with TRBD1 matching over 8 bases. From germline, CDR1 is SGHDT and CDR2 YYEEEE. V shed 3 bases, J shed 9 bases, and the junction held 5 bases outside the gene matches. This CDR3 spans 14 amino acids. The CDR3 coding sequence is TGTGCCAGCAGCTCAACGACAGGGGCTTCACCCCTCCACTTT. Amino acid sequence: CASSSTTGASPLHF.

The chain carries TRBV6-5 and TRBJ1-1, with 11 positions matching TRBD1. Germline CDR1 reads MNHEY; CDR2 reads SVGAGI. The CDR3 length is 15 residues. Trimming removed 4 bases from V and 4 bases from J; junction bases left unmatched: 5. CDR3 region: CASSFTGTGGTEAFF. In nucleotides, the CDR3 is TGTGCCAGCAGTTTCACCGGGACAGGGGGCACTGAAGCTTTCTTT.

This chain uses TRBV19 with TRBJ1-1, with 11 bases matching TRBD1. The V gene end was trimmed by 11 bases and the J gene end by 3 bases; junction bases not matched to a gene: 5. This CDR3 is 13 amino acids long. CDR1 is LNHDA, CDR2 SQIVND, per germline (reference sequence). The CDR3 DNA is TGTGCCGGAAGGGGACAGGGGGACACTGAAGCTTTCTTT. Translation: CAGRGQGDTEAFF.

This clone was recorded only once. The V call is TRBV6-5, the J call TRBJ1-1, with D possibly TRBD1 on 5 matching bases. V was trimmed by 9 bases and J by 7 bases, leaving 15 bases between them. Germline-derived CDR1 and CDR2 are MNHEY and SVGAGI. The CDR3 sequence is 12 residues long. The DNA of the CDR3 is TGTGCCAGTAGAGACAGAAGGTTTGAAGCTTTCTTT. Translated: CASRDRRFEAFF.

This clone was detected once. The CDR3 DNA is TGTGCCAGTAGCCTTAACGGGGGGGCTGGGGAAAAACTGTTTTTT. This gives the protein CASSLNGGAGEKLFF. J is TRBJ1-4 and V is TRBV19; D is possibly TRBD1 (6 bases). V gave up 6 bases and J gave up 8 bases, with 19 bases separating them. The CDR3 sequence is 15 residues long. Per the germline V gene, CDR1 is LNHDA and CDR2 is SQIVND (reference sequence). Based on the CDR3 plus reference TRBV19 and TRBJ1-4, the full variable domain is DGGITQSPKYLFRKEGQNVTLSCEQNLNHDAMYWYRQDPGQGLRLIYYSQIVNDFQKGDIAEGYSVSREKKESFPLTVTSAQKNPTAFYLCASSLNGGAGEKLFFGSGTQLSVL.